The present TCR beta chain was sequenced within a study of blood T cell repertoires in COVID-19. Study-level background: Sample material is recorded as cDNA or gDNA derived from T cells, B-cell-depleted T cells, or PBMCs.

Methods used by the authors: Estimation of nucleated cell counts relied on the amplification of reference gene primers. The data were produced by immunoSEQ multiplex PCR, yet TCRdb's version contains in-frame clones alone and is incomplete. D and trimming were read from the DNA, whereas the V and J calls and clone size are those reported in that table. The sample holds approximately 250,000 clones; approximately 90% are singletons and the top ten take roughly 4%. Trimming took 4 bases from V and 4 from J; bases not matched to a gene: 7. This CDR3 spans 16 amino acids. From germline, CDR1 is MGHRA and CDR2 YSYEKL. Which cohort a participant joined came from the clinical history participants gave. Recovered status applied to Cohort 3 donors who had two consecutive negative PCRs. It also applied to those with clearance or with symptom resolution.

Sequences were obtained from PBMCs or T cells enriched from blood (not recorded which). The receptor's source is a woman younger than 45 who had recovered from COVID-19. This sequence joins TRBV4-1 and TRBJ2-2, with 9 bases identical to TRBD2. Written as DNA, the CDR3 is TGCGCCAGCAGCCCGGGTGGCGGGAGGGCCACCGGGGAGCTGTTTTTT. Translating gives CASSPGGGRATGELFF.